This T cell receptor beta chain is drawn from a study of blood T cell repertoires in COVID-19. Across the study: In each case, the material was cDNA or gDNA derived from T cells, B-cell-depleted T cells, or PBMCs.

In this sample, this clone turned up a few times. Original methodology: Reference gene primer amplification yielded estimated nucleated cell counts. Profiled with immunoSEQ multiplex PCR; TCRdb holds only in-frame clones, not every one. That table furnishes V, J and clone size, whereas the DNA furnished D and trimming. Among approximately 50,000 clones listed, over 80% were seen once. From germline, CDR1 is MDHEN and CDR2 SYDVKM. The V and J ends lost 8 bases and 4 bases respectively, with 15 bases between them. This CDR3 has 14 residues. This sequence originates from a human donor in a cohort sampled during active COVID-19. The J gene is TRBJ2-1, the V gene TRBV28; unclear D gene. Sequencing was carried out using peripheral blood. CDR3 region: CASRSSGSYNEQFF. CDR3 coding DNA: TGTGCCAGCCGTTCTAGTGGTAGTTACAATGAGCAGTTCTTC.